A selection of T cell receptor beta chains follows, all from one sample in a study of cytomegalovirus exposure and HLA in healthy donors. Only in-frame clones appear in the TCRdb table, and some are missing; sequencing was by immunoSEQ multiplex PCR. The top ten clones hold more than 2.5% of a sample with about 140,000 clones, roughly 74% of them seen once. Sequences were obtained from PBMCs. Receptor source: a man between 35 and 55 years old in good health and CMV-seronegative. The CDR3 runs from the conserved cysteine through the conserved F or W. The D gene is left open where the match is weak. Where a row states a size, it is once, few, many or the class of an expanded clone; other rows omit it.

DNA | CDR3 | V | size | J | D
TGCGCCAGCAGTGAACCGCGACAGGCAGCCTACGAGCAGTACTTC | CASSEPRQAAYEQYF | TRBV10-2 | few | TRBJ2-7 | .
TGTGCCAGCAGCCGGGACAGCGGTCCGCTTGGCTACACCTTC | CASSRDSGPLGYTF | TRBV6-5 | . | TRBJ1-2 | TRBD1
TGCGCCAGCAGCTTTACTACCGCGAACACCGGGGAGCTGTTTTTT | CASSFTTANTGELFF | TRBV5-1 | . | TRBJ2-2 | .
TGTGCCAGCAGCTTAGTTGGGACAGGGGTGCACGAGCAGTACTTC | CASSLVGTGVHEQYF | TRBV7-9 | . | TRBJ2-7 | TRBD1
TGTGCCAGCAATGTAGGGGGCTCCTACGAGCAGTACTTC | CASNVGGSYEQYF | TRBV6-1 | . | TRBJ2-7 | .
TGTGCCAGCAGCGAACGGGACAGGGTCTACGAGCAGTACTTC | CASSERDRVYEQYF | TRBV9 | . | TRBJ2-7 | TRBD1
TGTGCCAGCAGTTACTCCCCGGGTTACAATCAGCCCCAGCATTTT | CASSYSPGYNQPQHF | TRBV6-5 | . | TRBJ1-5 | .
TGCGCCAGCAGCCCCGGGGTAGCGGGGGGTCCCCAAGAGACCCAGTACTTC | CASSPGVAGGPQETQYF | TRBV5-1 | once | TRBJ2-5 | TRBD2
TGTGCCAGCAGCTTGGCAGGGGTAACCGGTAATGAGCAGTTCTTC | CASSLAGVTGNEQFF | TRBV7-3 | . | TRBJ2-1 | .
TGCGCCAGCAGCCACGAACAGGGGAATTACGAGCAGTACTTC | CASSHEQGNYEQYF | TRBV4-3 | . | TRBJ2-7 | TRBD1
TGTGCCTGGAGTGTGCCGGGGGTGAACACTGAAGCTTTCTTT | CAWSVPGVNTEAFF | TRBV30 | . | TRBJ1-1 | .
TGTGCCAGCAGCCGGACTAGGAGCGTCAACACAGATACGCAGTATTTT | CASSRTRSVNTDTQYF | TRBV11-2 | once | TRBJ2-3 | TRBD2
TGTGCCAGCAGCCCCCGCCCGGGACGGGGAGAGGAGGGCTATGGCTACACCTTC | CASSPRPGRGEEGYGYTF | TRBV9 | . | TRBJ1-2 | .
TGCGCCAGCATTCCGAATAGCGGGGGGGCACAGAATGAGCAGTTCTTC | CASIPNSGGAQNEQFF | TRBV5-1 | . | TRBJ2-1 | TRBD2
TGTGCCAGCAGCGGAGAAGCGGGGGCCAGCTCCTACGAGCAGTACTTC | CASSGEAGASSYEQYF | TRBV7-9 | . | TRBJ2-7 | TRBD2
TGTGCCAGCTCATCGGGACAGGTGGGAAACAATCAGCCCCAGCATTTT | CASSSGQVGNNQPQHF | TRBV18 | . | TRBJ1-5 | TRBD1
TGTGCCAGTAGGAGACAATCCTCGAGCATTCAGTACTTC | CASRRQSSSIQYF | TRBV19 | . | TRBJ2-4 | .
TGTGCCAGCAGTTCCCCGTCGGTCGTGAAACTGTTTTTT | CASSSPSVVKLFF | TRBV6-6 | . | TRBJ1-4 | .
TGTGCCAGCAGTTACGGGGACAAGATGAACACTGAAGCTTTCTTT | CASSYGDKMNTEAFF | TRBV6-5 | . | TRBJ1-1 | .
TGTGCCAGCAGCTTACCATTGAACACTGAAGCTTTCTTT | CASSLPLNTEAFF | TRBV7-9 | . | TRBJ1-1 | .
TGTGCCAGCAGCTCTAGCGGGGGAGTGGATACGCAGTATTTT | CASSSSGGVDTQYF | TRBV7-3 | few | TRBJ2-3 | TRBD2
TGTGCCAGCAGACACAGTTACGAGCAGTACTTC | CASRHSYEQYF | TRBV28 | . | TRBJ2-7 | .
TGCGCCAGCAGCAGGGAGGGCGTTGTCTTCTGGAATGAGCAGTTCTTC | CASSREGVVFWNEQFF | TRBV4-1 | few | TRBJ2-1 | TRBD2
TGTGCCAGCAGACTCTGGGGCGGGGCTTCAAACGAGCAGTACTTC | CASRLWGGASNEQYF | TRBV5-4 | . | TRBJ2-7 | .
TGTGCCAGCAGTCCGGGGACAGTTTATGGCTACACCTTC | CASSPGTVYGYTF | TRBV27 | . | TRBJ1-2 | TRBD1
TGTGCCAGCAGGGACGGGACAGGGGAAGCTAATGAAAAACTGTTTTTT | CASRDGTGEANEKLFF | TRBV2 | . | TRBJ1-4 | TRBD1
TGTGCCAGCCTTCTCGCAGGCAGGGCCCCCTATGGCTACACCTTC | CASLLAGRAPYGYTF | TRBV28 | . | TRBJ1-2 | .
TGTGCCAGCAGTTTATCGAGAGATACGCAGTATTTT | CASSLSRDTQYF | TRBV27 | . | TRBJ2-3 | .
TGTGCCAGCAGCTTAGACTGGTCCGGGGGCGAGCAGTACTTC | CASSLDWSGGEQYF | TRBV7-9 | few | TRBJ2-7 | .
TGTGCCAGCAGCCGGATCGGGGCAGATACGCAGTATTTT | CASSRIGADTQYF | TRBV27 | . | TRBJ2-3 | .
TGTGCCAGTAGTGCCCGCGGTACAGGGAACTATGGCTACACCTTC | CASSARGTGNYGYTF | TRBV19 | few | TRBJ1-2 | .
TGCAGTGCTACGGACATCTACGAGCAGTACTTC | CSATDIYEQYF | TRBV20-1 | . | TRBJ2-7 | .
TGTGCCACCCGCAGAGCCGGAGGGTCTGGAAACACCATATATTTT | CATRRAGGSGNTIYF | TRBV15 | . | TRBJ1-3 | .